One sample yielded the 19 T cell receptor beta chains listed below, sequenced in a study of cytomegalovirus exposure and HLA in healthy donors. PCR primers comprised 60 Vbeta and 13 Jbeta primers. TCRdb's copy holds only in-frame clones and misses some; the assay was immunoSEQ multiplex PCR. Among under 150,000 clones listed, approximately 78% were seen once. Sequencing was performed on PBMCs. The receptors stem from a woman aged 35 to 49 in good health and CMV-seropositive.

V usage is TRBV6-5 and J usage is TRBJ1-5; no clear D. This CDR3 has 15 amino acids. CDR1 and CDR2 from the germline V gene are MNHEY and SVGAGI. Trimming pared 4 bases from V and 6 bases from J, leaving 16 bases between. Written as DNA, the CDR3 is TGTGCCAGCAGTTCGAGTTTCAGGAAGAGTCAGCCCCAGCATTTT. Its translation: CASSSSFRKSQPQHF.

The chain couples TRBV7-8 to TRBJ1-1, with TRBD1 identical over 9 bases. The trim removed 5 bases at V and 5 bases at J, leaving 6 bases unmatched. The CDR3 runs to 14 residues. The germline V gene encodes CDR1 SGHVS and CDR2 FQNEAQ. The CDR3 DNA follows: TGTGCCAGCAGCCCCCGGACAGGGGTGACTGAAGCTTTCTTT. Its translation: CASSPRTGVTEAFF.

CDR3 bases: TGTGCCAGCAGTTTAATTTATCCTAGCGGGGACCTCGAGGAGCAGTTCTTC. It specifies CASSLIYPSGDLEEQFF. J is TRBJ2-1 and V is TRBV27; 9 nucleotides match TRBD2. This CDR3 comprises 17 residues. Germline V gene data show CDR1 as MNHEY and CDR2 as SMNVEV (reference sequence). The ends lost 2 bases at V and 10 bases at J; junction bases unmatched: 15.

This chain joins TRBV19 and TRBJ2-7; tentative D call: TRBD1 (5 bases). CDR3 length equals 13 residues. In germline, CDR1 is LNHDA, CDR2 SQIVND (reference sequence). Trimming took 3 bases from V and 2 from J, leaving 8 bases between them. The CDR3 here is CASSIDSAYEQYF. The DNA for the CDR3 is TGTGCCAGTAGTATTGACAGTGCCTACGAGCAGTACTTC.

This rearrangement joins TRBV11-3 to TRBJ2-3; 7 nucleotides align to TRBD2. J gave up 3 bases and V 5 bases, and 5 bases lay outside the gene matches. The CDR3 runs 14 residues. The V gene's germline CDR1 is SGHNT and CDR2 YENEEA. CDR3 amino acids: CASSIGLGTDTQYF. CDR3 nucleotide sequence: TGTGCCAGCAGCATAGGACTAGGGACAGATACGCAGTATTTT.

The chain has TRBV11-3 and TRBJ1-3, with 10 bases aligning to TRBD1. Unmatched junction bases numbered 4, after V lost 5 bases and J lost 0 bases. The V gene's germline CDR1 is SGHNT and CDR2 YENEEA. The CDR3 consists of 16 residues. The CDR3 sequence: CASSPGQGHSGNTIYF. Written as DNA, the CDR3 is TGTGCCAGCAGCCCGGGACAGGGGCACTCTGGAAACACCATATATTTT.

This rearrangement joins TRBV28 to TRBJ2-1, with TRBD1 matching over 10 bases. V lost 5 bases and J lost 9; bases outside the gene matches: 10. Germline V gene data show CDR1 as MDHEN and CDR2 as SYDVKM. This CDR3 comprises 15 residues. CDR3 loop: CASSIRDRGGGEQFF. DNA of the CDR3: TGTGCCAGCAGTATCCGGGACAGGGGTGGAGGTGAGCAGTTCTTC.

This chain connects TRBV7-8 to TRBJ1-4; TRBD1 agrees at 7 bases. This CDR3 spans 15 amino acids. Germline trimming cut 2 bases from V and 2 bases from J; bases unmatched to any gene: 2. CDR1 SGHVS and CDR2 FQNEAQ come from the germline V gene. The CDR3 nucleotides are TGTGCCAGCAGCTTAAGCAGGGGGACTAATGAAAAACTGTTTTTT. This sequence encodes CASSLSRGTNEKLFF. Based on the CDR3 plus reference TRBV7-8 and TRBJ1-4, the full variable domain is GAGVSQSPRYKVAKRGQDVALRCDPISGHVSLFWYQQALGQGPEFLTYFQNEAQLDKSGLPSDRFFAERPEGSVSTLKIQRTQQEDSAVYLCASSLSRGTNEKLFFGSGTQLSVL.

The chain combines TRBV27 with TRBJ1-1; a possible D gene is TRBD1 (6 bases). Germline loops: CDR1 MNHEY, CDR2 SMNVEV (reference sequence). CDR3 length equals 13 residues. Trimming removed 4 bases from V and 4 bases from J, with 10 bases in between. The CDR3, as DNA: TGTGCCAGCAGTTGGGGGGGGGCCACTGAAGCTTTCTTT. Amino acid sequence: CASSWGGATEAFF.

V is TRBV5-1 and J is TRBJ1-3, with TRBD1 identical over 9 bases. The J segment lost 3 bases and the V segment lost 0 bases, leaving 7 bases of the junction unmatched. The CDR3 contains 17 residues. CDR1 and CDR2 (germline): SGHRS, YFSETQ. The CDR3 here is CASSLDPTGGSGNTIYF. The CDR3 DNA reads TGCGCCAGCAGCTTGGACCCGACAGGGGGAAGTGGAAACACCATATATTTT.

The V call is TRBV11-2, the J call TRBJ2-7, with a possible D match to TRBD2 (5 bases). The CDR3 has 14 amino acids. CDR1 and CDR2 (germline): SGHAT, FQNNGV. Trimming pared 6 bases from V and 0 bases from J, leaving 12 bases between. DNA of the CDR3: TGTGCCAGCAGTCTTGACTATACCTCCTACGAGCAGTACTTC. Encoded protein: CASSLDYTSYEQYF.

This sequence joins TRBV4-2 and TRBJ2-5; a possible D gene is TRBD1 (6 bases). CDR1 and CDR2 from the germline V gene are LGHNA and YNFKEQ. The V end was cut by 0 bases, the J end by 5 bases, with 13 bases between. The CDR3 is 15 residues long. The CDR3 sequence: CASSQDQGMAETQYF. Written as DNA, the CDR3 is TGTGCCAGCAGCCAAGATCAGGGGATGGCGGAGACCCAGTACTTC.

Here the CDR3 DNA reads TGTGCCAGCAGTTTAATGGGGGCTGGGAACACTGAAGCTTTCTTT. The encoded protein is CASSLMGAGNTEAFF. The chain couples TRBV28 to TRBJ1-1; tentatively, D is TRBD1 (6 bases). V was pared by 2 bases and J by 1 base, with 11 bases between. Germline-derived CDR1 and CDR2 are MDHEN and SYDVKM. CDR3 length: 15 residues.

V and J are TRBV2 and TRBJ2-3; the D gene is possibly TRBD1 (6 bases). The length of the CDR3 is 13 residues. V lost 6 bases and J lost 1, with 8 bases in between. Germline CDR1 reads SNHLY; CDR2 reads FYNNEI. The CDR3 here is CASRDSGTDTQYF. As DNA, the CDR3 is TGTGCCAGCAGGGACAGCGGCACAGATACGCAGTATTTT.

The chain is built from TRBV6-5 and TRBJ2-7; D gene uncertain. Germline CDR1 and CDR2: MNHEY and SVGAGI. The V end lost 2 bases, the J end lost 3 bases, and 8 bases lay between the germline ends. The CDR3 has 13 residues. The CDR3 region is CASSYAERYEQYF. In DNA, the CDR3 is TGTGCCAGCAGTTACGCGGAACGCTACGAGCAGTACTTC.

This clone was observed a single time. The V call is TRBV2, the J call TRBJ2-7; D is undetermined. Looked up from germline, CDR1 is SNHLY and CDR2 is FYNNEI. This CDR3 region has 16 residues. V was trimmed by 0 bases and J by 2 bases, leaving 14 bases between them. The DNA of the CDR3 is TGTGCCAGCAGTGAAGCGCTTGGGCCAGGTACCTACGAGCAGTACTTC. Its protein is CASSEALGPGTYEQYF. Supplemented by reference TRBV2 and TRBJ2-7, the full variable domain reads EPEVTQTPSHQVTQMGQEVILRCVPISNHLYFYWYRQILGQKVEFLVSFYNNEISEKSEIFDDQFSVERPDGSNFTLKIRSTKLEDSAMYFCASSEALGPGTYEQYFGPGTRLTVT.

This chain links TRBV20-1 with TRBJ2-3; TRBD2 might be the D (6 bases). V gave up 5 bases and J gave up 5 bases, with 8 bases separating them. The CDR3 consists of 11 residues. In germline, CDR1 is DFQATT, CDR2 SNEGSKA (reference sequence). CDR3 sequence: CSAPAGDTQYF. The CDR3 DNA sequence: TGCAGTGCTCCAGCGGGAGATACGCAGTATTTT.

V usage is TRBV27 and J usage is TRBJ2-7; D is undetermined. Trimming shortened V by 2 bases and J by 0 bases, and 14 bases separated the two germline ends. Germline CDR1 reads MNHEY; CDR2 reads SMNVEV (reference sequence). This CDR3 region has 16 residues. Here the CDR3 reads CASSLTSSIRSYEQYF. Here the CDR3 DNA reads TGTGCCAGCAGTTTAACGAGTAGCATTCGCTCCTACGAGCAGTACTTC.

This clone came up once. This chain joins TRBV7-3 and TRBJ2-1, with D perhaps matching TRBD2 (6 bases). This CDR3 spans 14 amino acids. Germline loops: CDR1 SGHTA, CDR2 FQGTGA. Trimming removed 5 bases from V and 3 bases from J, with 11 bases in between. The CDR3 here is CASSLLGGYNEQFF. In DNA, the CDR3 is TGTGCCAGCAGCCTCCTCGGGGGCTACAATGAGCAGTTCTTC.